This T cell receptor beta chain was documented in a study of human T cells and chemical hapten exposure (dated by TCRdb to about 2021). Looking at the study overall: For sensitization, 2% DPC in acetone was applied to a 2 cm by 2 cm area of upper inner arm skin. Libraries were combined into a pool for sequencing, and differences in TCR yield between samples came mainly from small differences in library volumes within the pool. Patch testing was done on the upper back using Finn chambers containing 0.01% DPC, and results were scored after 6 days according to International Contact Dermatitis Research Group standards. This study followed changes in the peripheral blood TCR repertoire in vivo during primary and secondary sensitization of alopecia patients to the hapten diphenylcyclopropenone (DPC). The patient cohort, mostly female, included alopecia areata with under or over 50% scalp involvement, alopecia totalis and alopecia universalis. Under 30 alopecia patients gave blood for TCR sequencing at one to four time points (pre-sensitization, 2, 6 and 24 weeks). Blood samples were taken from patients before sensitization (week 0) and at 2, 6 and about 24 weeks after DPC sensitization. Throughout the roughly 24-week study period, patients were also given weekly therapeutic DPC doses on the scalp.

The sample holds a few counts of this clonotype. This clone's antigen is unknown. Base quality data are lacking; no much larger clone is found one base away. Per the publication, the time point label means: pre-sensitization, week 0. The treatment or condition label, as the study defines it: therapeutic diphenylcyclopropenone sensitization with weekly scalp DPC. At every patch-test visit, the blood draw took place before the patch test was put on. Patients were eligible if aged 18 to 70, diagnosed with alopecia and judged suitable for DPC therapy, and pregnant patients were excluded. Total RNA was extracted from unfractionated whole blood collected in Tempus Blood RNA tubes. The paper's findings and limits, for the study overall: All patients had alopecia, a presumed autoimmune disease, so their immune response might differ from that of healthy individuals. DPC sensitization did not change the number of TCRs with a frequency above 1 in 1000, and there was no evidence of changes in global repertoire structure. After repeated subsampling, the strength of the expansion versus patch-test correlation and the threshold at which it became significant changed. Significantly more large CDR3 similarity clusters were formed by expanded TCRs than by pre-sensitization or healthy control sets, consistent with antigen-driven responses. A positive correlation was found between the number of PT1 expanded TCRs and patch test score, with significance reached at thresholds 8, 16 and 32 but not 4.

The library was produced with RACE. TCRdb shows the sequencer as NextSeq 500. During library preparation, unique molecular identifiers were attached to individual cDNA molecules so that TCRs could be counted quantitatively and reproducibly. From each blood RNA sample, both TCR alpha and TCR beta chains were sequenced. The original pipeline was this. The median number of TCRs per sample was approximately 96,000, ranging from about 20,000 to 700,000. The Decombinator software suite was used to annotate V, J and CDR3 in the TCR reads. Every sample was subsampled to the same number of TCRs (28,000) for the PS versus PT1 abundance plots. TCRs were defined as expanded if absent before sensitization and observed at least eight times at the 2-week time point. The public reads were reprocessed in TCRdb via fastp at Q25 and MiXCR, keeping in-frame beta chains. Entries that share a CDR3 protein sequence are merged under the most common genes and DNA. These V and J calls rely on TCRdb rather than the paper's analysis. A total of about 260,000 distinct CDR3 sequences appear in this sample, 7.5% to 10% of them only once. The ten largest clones represent about 2.5% of the sample.

Sequences were derived from whole blood, sampled in connection with sensitization to the hapten diphenylcyclopropenone (DPC). The clonotype was recovered from a woman aged 40 to 50 with alopecia areata. Some clones in this sample may be carry-over from other donors' samples.

The DNA sequence is given as TGTGCCAGCAGCTTAGCGACGGGACAGCAAGAGACCCAGTACTTC. Translation gives CASSLATGQQETQYF. The chain is encoded by TRBV7-9 joined to TRBJ2-5; 7 central nucleotides agree with TRBD1. Spanning cysteine to phenylalanine, the CDR3 consists of 15 amino acids. CDR3 DNA only is kept here, 45 bases in frame from base 1. For this chain, trimming is 0 bases at the V end and 2 bases at the J end, and the number of junction bases without a gene match is 3. CDR1 and CDR2, per the germline V gene (reference sequence), are SEHNR and FQNEAQ.